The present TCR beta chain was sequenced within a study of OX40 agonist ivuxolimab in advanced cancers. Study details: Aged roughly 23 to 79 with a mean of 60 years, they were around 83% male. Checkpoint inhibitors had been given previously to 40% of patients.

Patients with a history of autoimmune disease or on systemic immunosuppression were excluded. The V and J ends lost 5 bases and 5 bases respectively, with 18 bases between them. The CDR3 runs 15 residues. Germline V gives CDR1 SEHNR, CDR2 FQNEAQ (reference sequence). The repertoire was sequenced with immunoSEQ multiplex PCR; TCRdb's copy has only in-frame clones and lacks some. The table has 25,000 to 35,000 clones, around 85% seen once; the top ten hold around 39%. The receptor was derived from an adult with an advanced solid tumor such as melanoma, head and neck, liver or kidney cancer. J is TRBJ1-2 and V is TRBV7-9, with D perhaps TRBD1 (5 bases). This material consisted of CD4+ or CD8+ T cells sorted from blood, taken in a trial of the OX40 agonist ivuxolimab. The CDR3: CASSTRVGTGYGYTF. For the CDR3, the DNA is TGTGCCAGCAGCACCCGAGTAGGGACTGGGTATGGCTACACCTTC. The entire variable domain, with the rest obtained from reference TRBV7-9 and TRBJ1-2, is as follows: DTGVSQNPRHKITKRGQNVTFRCDPISEHNRLYWYRQTLGQGPEFLTYFQNEAQLEKSRLLSDRFSAERPKGSFSTLEIQRTEQGDSAMYLCASSTRVGTGYGYTFGSGTRLTVV.